These 26 T cell receptor beta chains originate from one sample sequenced in a study of cytomegalovirus exposure and HLA in healthy donors. Some clones are missing from TCRdb's copy, which holds only in-frame ones; the method was immunoSEQ multiplex PCR. Among some 170,000 clones listed, approximately 89% were seen once. Sample: PBMCs. Receptor source: a woman younger than 30 in good health and CMV-seropositive.

The chain employs TRBV5-4 and TRBJ1-4, with 8 positions matching TRBD1. Trimming at V came to 4 bases and at J to 4 bases, leaving 6 bases not matched to a gene. CDR3 length: 15 residues. CDR1 and CDR2 from the germline V gene are SGHNT and YYREEE (reference sequence). CDR3 loop: CASSLLTGGNEKLFF. The CDR3 region has the DNA TGTGCCAGCAGCCTGCTCACAGGGGGTAATGAAAAACTGTTTTTT.

V gene TRBV9 combines with J gene TRBJ2-7; 11 bases line up with TRBD2. Germline lookup yields CDR1 SGDLS and CDR2 YYNGEE. This CDR3 has 18 residues. Trimming at V came to 4 bases and at J to 2 bases, leaving 14 bases not matched to a gene. Here the CDR3 reads CASSRTLGTSGVTYEQYF. The CDR3, as DNA: TGTGCCAGCAGCCGGACCCTGGGGACTAGCGGAGTAACCTACGAGCAGTACTTC.

The chain employs TRBV6-1 and TRBJ1-5; possible D gene TRBD1, 6 bases. Per germline, CDR1 MNHNS and CDR2 SASEGT. The CDR3 runs 15 residues. V lost 2 bases, J lost 3 bases, and 11 bases lay in between. In DNA, the CDR3 is TGTGCCAGCAGTGAAATTGGGACAACCAATCAGCCCCAGCATTTT. Its translation is CASSEIGTTNQPQHF.

This clone showed up just once. This chain uses TRBV6-5 with TRBJ1-2; D might be TRBD1 (5 bases). The CDR3 runs 13 residues. V lost 0 bases to trimming and J lost 8 bases, with 10 bases between them. Looked up from germline, CDR1 is MNHEY and CDR2 is SVGAGI. The CDR3 here is CASSYSTQGGYTF. CDR3 DNA sequence: TGTGCCAGCAGTTACTCGACCCAGGGAGGCTACACCTTC.

This clone has just a few counts. V and J are TRBV18 and TRBJ2-1; D unclear. Between the trimmed V and J ends, which lost 4 bases and 0 bases, there was a span of 10 bases. This CDR3 is 15 amino acids long. Germline-derived CDR1 and CDR2 are KGHSH and LQKENI. DNA of the CDR3: TGTGCCAGCTCACGCGACTTGAGCTCCTACAATGAGCAGTTCTTC. It encodes CASSRDLSSYNEQFF.

A word on this clone: Other DNA sequences in the same sample also yield this CDR3. The V gene is TRBV2, the J gene TRBJ2-1, with a possible D match to TRBD2 (6 bases). Germline CDR1 reads SNHLY; CDR2 reads FYNNEI. The CDR3 has 15 amino acids. V was cut by 2 bases and J by 1 base, with 9 bases left in between. CDR3 amino acids: CASSESGSSYNEQFF. CDR3 bases: TGTGCCAGCAGTGAAAGCGGGTCTTCCTACAATGAGCAGTTCTTC.

The V gene is TRBV19, the J gene TRBJ2-7, with 8 bases that match TRBD2. CDR3 size: 15 residues. Germline trimming cut 4 bases from V and 3 bases from J; bases unmatched to any gene: 8. Germline V gene data show CDR1 as LNHDA and CDR2 as SQIVND (reference sequence). CDR3: CASSSGGTGIYEQYF. Written as DNA, the CDR3 is TGTGCCAGTAGTAGCGGGGGGACTGGGATCTACGAGCAGTACTTC.

The V call is TRBV28, the J call TRBJ2-1; 10 bases align to TRBD2. J gave up 4 bases and V 3 bases, and 3 bases lay outside the gene matches. The CDR3 is made up of 15 amino acids. Germline V gene data show CDR1 as MDHEN and CDR2 as SYDVKM. CDR3 DNA sequence: TGTGCCAGCAGTTTTTTACTAGCGGGATACAATGAGCAGTTCTTC. Translation: CASSFLLAGYNEQFF.

The chain uses TRBV5-6 and TRBJ2-1; D is perhaps TRBD2 (6 bases). V was trimmed by 4 bases and J by 4 bases, leaving 12 bases between them. CDR1 is SGHDT and CDR2 is YYEEEE in the germline V gene. CDR3 length: 14 residues. The CDR3 spells CASSGDSSYNEQFF. In DNA form, the CDR3 reads TGTGCCAGCAGCGGGGACTCAAGTTACAATGAGCAGTTCTTC.

The chain carries TRBV30 and TRBJ2-1, with a possible D match to TRBD2 (6 bases). The CDR3 is made up of 12 amino acids. Germline V gene sequence: CDR1 GTSNPN, CDR2 SVGIG (reference sequence). The germline V and J ends were trimmed by 5 bases and 5 bases, with 10 bases remaining between them. DNA of the CDR3: TGTGCCTGGGCGGGACTTCACAATGAGCAGTTCTTC. Its protein product is CAWAGLHNEQFF.

This rearrangement joins TRBV4-1 to TRBJ1-3; maybe TRBD1 (6 bases). This CDR3 contains 17 residues. Germline values: CDR1 MGHRA, CDR2 YSYEKL. V lost 1 base and J 0 bases, leaving 13 bases between the germline ends. As DNA, the CDR3 is TGCGCCAGCAGCCAAGTCGGGGGGGCTGTCTCTGGAAACACCATATATTTT. Protein: CASSQVGGAVSGNTIYF.

The chain links TRBV5-4 to TRBJ2-1; a possible D gene is TRBD1 (6 bases). This CDR3 spans 13 amino acids. Germline assignment: CDR1 SGHNT and CDR2 YYREEE (reference sequence). Trimming pared 4 bases from V and 6 bases from J, leaving 11 bases between. The CDR3 sequence: CASSVDRSNEQFF. CDR3 DNA: TGTGCCAGCAGCGTGGACAGATCCAATGAGCAGTTCTTC.

The V and J genes are TRBV19 and TRBJ2-7, with 7 bases aligning to TRBD1. Germline V lookup: CDR1 LNHDA, CDR2 SQIVND (reference sequence). The CDR3 sequence is 15 residues long. The J segment lost 3 bases and the V segment lost 4 bases, leaving 9 bases of the junction unmatched. The CDR3 sequence: CASSRRQGDFYEQYF. The CDR3 nucleotides read TGTGCCAGTAGTAGGCGCCAGGGGGATTTCTACGAGCAGTACTTC.

The chain combines TRBV30 with TRBJ1-2; D is possibly TRBD1 (5 bases). The length of the CDR3 is 15 residues. Germline V CDR1 and CDR2: GTSNPN, SVGIG (reference sequence). The V end lost 5 bases, the J end lost 2 bases, and 18 bases lay between the germline ends. Here the CDR3 reads CAWSPGGGGNYGYTF. For the CDR3, the DNA is TGTGCCTGGTCGCCTGGGGGGGGAGGCAACTATGGCTACACCTTC.

The chain links TRBV7-2 to TRBJ2-7; no firm D call. The length of the CDR3 is 11 residues. Trimming removed 5 bases at V and 3 bases at J, with 5 bases between. The germline gives CDR1 SGHTA, CDR2 FQGNSA. CDR3: CASSPNYEQYF. The DNA for the CDR3 is TGTGCCAGCAGCCCAAACTACGAGCAGTACTTC.

CDR3 in amino acids: CASSIRVGQGAKQPQHF. CDR3 coding DNA: TGTGCCAGTAGTATCCGAGTCGGGCAGGGGGCAAAACAGCCCCAGCATTTT. The gene calls are TRBV19 and TRBJ1-5; 8 positions agree with TRBD1. V shed 3 bases, J shed 7 bases, and the junction held 14 bases outside the gene matches. The CDR3 length is 17 residues. Germline loops: CDR1 LNHDA, CDR2 SQIVND (reference sequence).

V usage is TRBV5-1 and J usage is TRBJ1-1; no firm D call. There are 15 residues in the CDR3. V gave up 4 bases and J gave up 2 bases, with 15 bases separating them. The germline CDR1 and CDR2 sequences are SGHRS and YFSETQ. The DNA of the CDR3 is TGCGCCAGCAGCCCGATTCCGGGGTCCAACACTGAAGCTTTCTTT. Translating it yields CASSPIPGSNTEAFF.

The V and J genes are TRBV18 and TRBJ1-2; D is unresolved. Looked up from germline, CDR1 is KGHSH and CDR2 is LQKENI. V was pared by 4 bases and J by 13 bases, with 25 bases between. This CDR3 region has 15 residues. CDR3 nucleotide sequence: TGTGCCAGCTCACGGGTCCCCTCTGAGGCAACCAAAGGCACCTTC. Translation gives CASSRVPSEATKGTF.

The chain recombines TRBV5-6 with TRBJ2-7; TRBD2 matches at 11 bases. V dropped 2 bases and J dropped 5; count of bases not matched to a gene: 3. Germline values: CDR1 SGHDT, CDR2 YYEEEE. The CDR3 spans 14 residues. CDR3 in DNA: TGTGCCAGCAGCTTACTAGCGGGAGTTCACGAGCAGTACTTC. It yields the protein CASSLLAGVHEQYF.

This chain links TRBV25-1 with TRBJ2-7, with a tentative D call TRBD1 (5 bases). The CDR3 totals 13 residues. V was shortened by 8 bases and J by 5 bases, with 16 bases between the two germline ends. Germline CDR1 is MGHDK and CDR2 is SYGVNS. For the CDR3, the DNA is TGTGCCAGCGCCTCTCAGGGTCTCCACGAGCAGTACTTC. Its translation is CASASQGLHEQYF.

The chain employs TRBV6-6 and TRBJ1-2, with 7 positions matching TRBD1. Trimming cost V 2 bases and J 2 bases; bases outside gene matches: 2. Germline values: CDR1 MNHNY, CDR2 SVGAGI (reference sequence). The CDR3 covers 14 residues. The CDR3 DNA reads TGTGCCAGCAGTTACAAGGGGGCGAACTATGGCTACACCTTC. This codes for CASSYKGANYGYTF.

The chain couples TRBV4-1 to TRBJ2-5; D unclear. This CDR3 contains 12 residues. Germline CDR1 and CDR2: MGHRA and YSYEKL. V lost 4 bases to trimming and J lost 13 bases, with 16 bases between them. The CDR3 here is CASSPDTVLRYF. DNA of the CDR3: TGCGCCAGCAGCCCAGACACGGTTCTTCGGTACTTC.

This clone was observed a single time. This rearrangement joins TRBV6-1 to TRBJ1-2, with TRBD1 matching over 8 bases. The CDR3 consists of 13 residues. Germline CDR1 reads MNHNS; CDR2 reads SASEGT. V lost 11 bases, J lost 7 bases, and 12 bases stayed unmatched. The CDR3 loop reads CAGTATGVGGYTF. The CDR3 DNA is TGTGCCGGGACGGCGACAGGGGTGGGTGGCTACACCTTC.

CDR3 in amino acids: CASSQAGQGLANVLTF. In DNA form, the CDR3 reads TGCGCCAGCAGCCAAGCGGGACAGGGGCTGGCCAACGTCCTGACTTTC. The chain links TRBV4-1 to TRBJ2-6; 10 nucleotides line up with TRBD1. Looked up from germline, CDR1 is MGHRA and CDR2 is YSYEKL. This CDR3 region has 16 residues. V shed 1 base and J 6 bases; nucleotides not matched to a gene: 3.

This chain joins TRBV7-9 and TRBJ1-2; D unclear. The CDR3 extends over 14 amino acids. The V gene lost 5 bases and the J gene lost 0 bases, with 10 bases spanning the gap. Germline values: CDR1 SEHNR, CDR2 FQNEAQ (reference sequence). CDR3 bases: TGTGCCAGCAGCCCCGGCGCGGCTAACTATGGCTACACCTTC. It is translated as CASSPGAANYGYTF.

This chain joins TRBV28 and TRBJ1-2; D uncertain. This CDR3 region has 10 residues. V shed 4 bases and J shed 10 bases, with 7 bases lying between them. Germline V gives CDR1 MDHEN, CDR2 SYDVKM. In DNA form, the CDR3 reads TGTGCCAGCAGTTCTAGAGACTACACCTTC. The encoded protein is CASSSRDYTF.